Here is one TCR beta chain with its context. Its antigen is unknown. The data were obtained in a study of T cell responses to AZD1222 COVID-19 vaccine. Clones were read by immunoSEQ multiplex PCR, and TCRdb kept only the in-frame ones, dropping some. The table includes 40,000 to 55,000 clones, 70% to 90% detected once. V lost 4 bases and J lost 1; bases outside the gene matches: 0. Germline CDR1 reads SQVTM; CDR2 reads ANQGSEA. This CDR3 has 13 amino acids. Whole-study results and caveats: Unmutated variant regions reportedly attract nearly half of all spike-specific TCRs.

This rearrangement joins TRBV29-1 to TRBJ1-1, with TRBD1 identical over 10 bases. This receptor was obtained from an adult who received the AZD1222 COVID-19 vaccine. The sample was peripheral blood, taken 28 days after the second AZD1222 dose. The CDR3 region has the DNA TGCAGCGTTGGGACAGGGGGGAACACTGAAGCTTTCTTT. Translating it yields CSVGTGGNTEAFF.